The text below deals with one T cell receptor beta chain. Its antigen remains unknown. This CDR3 is 15 amino acids long. The junction had 12 bases not matched to a gene; V was cut back by 3 bases and J by 9 bases. Germline V CDR1 and CDR2: MDHEN, SYDVKM. This entry belongs to a study of T cell responses to AZD1222 COVID-19 vaccine. Notes on the study in general: Distributed over spike, vaccine-associated CD4 TCRs predominated at 160-218 and 743-854. Donors skewed white British and female; clonal diversity was possibly underestimated.

Clones were sequenced by immunoSEQ multiplex PCR, and TCRdb holds only the in-frame ones, with some missing. The sample lists about 120,000 clones, roughly nine tenths occurring once. The sample consisted of peripheral blood, taken on day 0 of AZD1222 vaccination. The chain is built from TRBV28 and TRBJ1-1, with 8 bases lining up with TRBD1. This clonotype was sampled from an adult in good health. The CDR3 is CASSFRLGRQGKAFF. CDR3 nucleotide sequence: TGTGCCAGCAGTTTTCGGTTGGGGAGACAGGGGAAAGCTTTCTTT. The variable domain in full, completed from reference TRBV28 and TRBJ1-1, reads DVKVTQSSRYLVKRTGEKVFLECVQDMDHENMFWYRQDPGLGLRLIYFSYDVKMKEKGDIPEGYSVSREKKERFSLILESASTNQTSMYLCASSFRLGRQGKAFFGQGTRLTVV.